This T cell receptor beta chain was sequenced during a study of CD8+ T cells in alopecia areata. V lost 7 bases, J lost 4 bases, and 12 bases stayed unmatched. This CDR3 spans 14 amino acids. Germline CDR1 is SQVTM and CDR2 is ANQGSEA. Treatment: oral pan-JAK inhibitor, 5-10 mg twice daily. RNA extraction was followed by reverse transcription into cDNA, which acted as the sequencing template. Only in-frame clones appear in the TCRdb table, and some are missing; sequencing was by immunoSEQ multiplex PCR. The table has approximately 280,000 clones, roughly 64% seen once; the top ten hold roughly 1.8%. The TCR originated in a human donor with alopecia areata. V usage is TRBV29-1 and J usage is TRBJ1-1, with TRBD1 matching over 7 bases. Source: CD4+ T cells sorted from blood, taken at week 24, from a patient treated with tofacitinib. For the CDR3, the DNA is TGCAGCGCTGGAGAGGGGGCGCAGAGCACTGAAGCTTTCTTT. Its protein product is CSAGEGAQSTEAFF.